This T cell receptor delta chain was identified during a study of γδ T cells in repeated Plasmodium falciparum infection listed by TCRdb under 2021. With regard to the full study: In the natural-infection arm, Malian children exposed to intense seasonal malaria transmission were enrolled and compared against age and gender matched Australian children. About five malaria-naive U.S. adults underwent four controlled human malaria infections by bites from P. falciparum NF54-infected Anopheles stephensi mosquitoes over approximately 640 days. Samples from controlled-infection subjects were taken at baseline, right before selected infections, and 21 days after each infection. Malian gammadelta TCR repertoires were analysed cross-sectionally in periods with no transmission and longitudinally across episodes of acute febrile malaria. Using both natural infection in Mali and controlled human malaria infection, the study looked at the way repeated Plasmodium falciparum infection shapes the human gammadelta T cell repertoire.

Library construction relied on multiplex PCR. Sequencer: Illumina MiSeq. Each sorted gammadelta T cell sample was sequenced for both the TCR gamma (TRG) and TCR delta (TRD) chains. Per the original workflow: Repertoire analyses included clonotype tree plots, accumulated frequency of the top 20 clonotypes, diversity index (DI) and D75 metrics. Clonotypes were called again by TCRdb from the public reads via CATT, and duplicate nucleotide sequences were then merged into one entry. TCRdb's processing, not the authors', yielded these V and J calls. The sample profile shows 50,000 to 60,000 delta-chain clones; more than 1.5% of them were found once. Roughly 25% of the sample rests with the top ten. Findings and caveats that apply to the study as a whole: Generalizability was limited because the Malian cohort came from a small rural village made up predominantly of one ethnic group. Analysis of inter-individual variability in gammadelta T cell responses was limited by the small size of the controlled-infection cohort.

This clone turned up a few times. No cognate antigen has been identified for it. For this DNA, TCRdb reports the protein of a much larger clone, which diverges at residue 12, most likely from a read error; the protein presented here is translated directly from the DNA. Sequencing was carried out using gamma-delta T cells from blood. This TCR derives from a pool of human donors (malaria-infected and uninfected, not separated).

CDR3 region: CALAWPSSPYWWILPTDKLIF. The nucleotide sequence is given as TGTGCCTTAGCTTGGCCTTCCTCCCCGTACTGGTGGATCCTTCCTACCGATAAACTCATCTTT. The rearranged segments are TRDV3 and TRDJ1; the junction holds 7 bases that match TRDD2. TCRdb leaves out the J gene; it was filled in here by matching the DNA to germline. In the germline V gene (reference sequence), CDR1 corresponds to TVYSNPD and CDR2 to GDNSRS. The V end gives up 3 bases and the J end 2 bases, leaving 30 bases in the junction not matched to a gene. The CDR3 numbers 21 residues from cysteine through phenylalanine. The entry retains the CDR3 DNA only, 63 bases that are in frame from base 1.